This T cell receptor beta chain was identified during a study of T cell repertoires in cytomegalovirus infection. The wider study: It can be stated that public TCR beta signatures indicated CMV infection as well as a matching HLA type. Study-wide results and caveats: Clonotype analysis showed dominance of the ex vivo response by HLA-C-restricted CMV-specific TCR beta clonotypes. Adding up the frequency of public TCR beta families identified people who carried CMV plus the relevant HLA.

This clonotype occurred many times. Its antigen is unidentified. TCRdb reprocessed the reads via MiXCR and lists one record per CDR3 protein. Among some 110,000 distinct CDR3 sequences listed, around a tenth were seen once. This TCR came from a human donor in good health (CMV status not recorded). Some clones in this sample may be carry-over from other donors' samples. Specimen: PBMCs, sequenced either directly or after in vitro stimulation (not recorded which).

CDR3: CASSSGHQETQYF. DNA of the CDR3: TGTGCCAGCAGTTCAGGACACCAAGAGACCCAGTACTTC. V is TRBV25-1 and J is TRBJ2-5; D is unresolved. Germline V gene sequence: CDR1 MGHDK, CDR2 SYGVNS. Trimming cost V 5 bases and J 0 bases, with 7 bases left between them. The CDR3 has 13 residues. Full variable domain (missing parts from reference TRBV25-1 and TRBJ2-5): EADIYQTPRYLVIGTGKKITLECSQTMGHDKMYWYQQDPGMELHLIHYSYGVNSTEKGDLSSESTVSRIRTEHFPLTLESARPSHTSQYLCASSSGHQETQYFGPGTRLLVL.